Listed below are T cell receptor beta chains from one sample, sequenced in a study of graft-versus-host responses after intestinal transplantation. Assay: immunoSEQ multiplex PCR; the TCRdb copy retains only in-frame clones and omits some. The data hold more than 25,000 clones, with over 85% observed a single time. The specimen was PBMCs, collected 18 days after transplant. These receptors were collected from a human patient who received an intestinal transplant, so some T cells may come from the graft donor. The conserved cysteine and the conserved F or W are not part of the CDR3 here. Each record gives: J gene, CDR3 length, V gene, CDR3 protein.

TRBJ2-5	13	TRBV5-1	ASSLAVHDQETQY
TRBJ2-5	13	TRBV27	ASGYGGGLQETQY
TRBJ1-2	11	TRBV29-1	SVEEETGAGYT
TRBJ2-7	11	TRBV10-3	AISEDSSYEQY
TRBJ1-6	14	TRBV19	ASSFLTSSYNSPLH
TRBJ1-2	13	TRBV6-1	ASSERQMTGYGYT
TRBJ2-2	13	TRBV7-7	ASSHSKDMSGELF
TRBJ1-5	13	TRBV19	ASSIYRGKDQPQH
TRBJ2-3	12	TRBV11-3	ASSLPTRTDTQY
TRBJ2-5	11	TRBV19	ASKRGFGETQY
TRBJ2-7	11	TRBV10-3	AITVQPDYEQY
TRBJ1-6	13	TRBV14	ASSPAGTPLSPLH
TRBJ1-2	13	TRBV6-5	ASSYSEGSNYGYT
TRBJ2-3	15	TRBV5-1	ASSLGASGGTTDTQY
TRBJ1-2	18	TRBV7-7	ASSSPKTRKGDRVPYGYT
TRBJ2-3	16	TRBV4-1	ASSQVETSGGPGDTQY
TRBJ1-2	12	TRBV5-1	ASSFLSGGYGYT
TRBJ2-1	16	TRBV10-3	AISNPPPGQVSYNEQF
TRBJ2-1	14	TRBV11-2	ASSGGAGTYYNEQF
TRBJ2-1	9	TRBV10-1	ASPLVSWQF
TRBJ2-2	16	TRBV4-1	ASSQGTGLYTNTGELF
TRBJ1-3	15	TRBV7-9	ANSPGGGPFSGNTIY
TRBJ1-2	10	TRBV19	ASSPKTYGYT
TRBJ2-5	12	TRBV2	ASSGGRTQETQY
TRBJ1-6	10	TRBV23-1	ASSQGNSPLH
TRBJ2-6	16	TRBV10-2	ASREWGAGGPWANVLT
TRBJ1-6	15	TRBV27	ASSSVVGDPYNSPLH
TRBJ1-4	13	TRBV7-8	ASSLDDRTNEKLF
TRBJ2-1	13	TRBV19	ATQPGTSTSNEQF
TRBJ1-4	16	TRBV9	ASSVDSGPLALTEKLF
TRBJ2-5	13	TRBV29-1	SVEIPLSELETQY
TRBJ2-5	8	TRBV20-1	SVPGETQY
TRBJ1-6	15	TRBV27	ASSLSSPTGANSPLH
TRBJ2-5	12	TRBV6-5	ASSYSGGQETQY
TRBJ1-1	13	TRBV29-1	SVDRGAGGHTEAF
TRBJ2-7	13	TRBV27	ASSLVAGRVGEQY
-	14	TRBV4-1	ASSSDSSGGLDEQY
TRBJ2-3	13	TRBV10-1	ASSLGAGGSDTQY
TRBJ1-1	12	TRBV6-5	ASSYGTADTEAF
TRBJ2-5	13	TRBV7-2	ASSGRLAGTETQY
TRBJ1-6	11	TRBV6-5	ASSLDRVEPLH
TRBJ2-5	13	TRBV5-1	ASSPGPFTQETQY
TRBJ2-1	10	TRBV6-5	ASSPGGNEQF
TRBJ1-2	11	TRBV6-6	ASRPYSNYGYT
TRBJ2-7	15	TRBV5-1	ASSLIPLGQRDYEQY
TRBJ2-5	13	TRBV5-1	ASSFLGSARETQY
TRBJ2-7	12	TRBV30	AWSVPRSPYEQY
TRBJ2-7	14	TRBV9	ASSGNPSDRFYEQY
TRBJ1-2	11	TRBV7-9	ASSPAGYDGYT
TRBJ1-4	9	TRBV7-9	ASSSYEKLF
TRBJ2-3	13	TRBV10-3	AISPGLAGADTQY
TRBJ2-5	13	TRBV9	ASSHEDSWAETQY
TRBJ2-1	12	TRBV7-6	ASSSLGGPNEQF
TRBJ2-3	14	TRBV5-6	ASSLGLAGSTDTQY
TRBJ2-3	17	TRBV7-9	ASSLSSGGGAYGTDTQY
TRBJ2-3	14	TRBV2	ASSDTSGGAGDTQY
TRBJ1-1	10	TRBV10-1	ASSDGYTEAF
TRBJ1-1	12	TRBV5-4	ASSALTGNTEAF